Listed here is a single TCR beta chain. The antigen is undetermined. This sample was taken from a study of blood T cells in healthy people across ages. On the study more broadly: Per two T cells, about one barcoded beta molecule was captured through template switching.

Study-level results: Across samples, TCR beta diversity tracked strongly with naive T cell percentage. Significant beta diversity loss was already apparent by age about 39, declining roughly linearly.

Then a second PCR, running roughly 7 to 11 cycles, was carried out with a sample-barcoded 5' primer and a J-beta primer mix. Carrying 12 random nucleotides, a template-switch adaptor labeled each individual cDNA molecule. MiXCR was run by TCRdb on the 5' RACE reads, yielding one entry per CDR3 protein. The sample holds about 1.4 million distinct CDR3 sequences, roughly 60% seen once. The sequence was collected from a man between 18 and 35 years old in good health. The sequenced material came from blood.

This CDR3 reads CSASGGRNEQFF. In DNA form, the CDR3 reads TGCAGTGCTTCCGGGGGGAGAAATGAGCAGTTCTTC. The chain links TRBV20-1 to TRBJ2-1; 7 bases are a match to TRBD2. J gave up 7 bases and V 5 bases, and 5 bases lay outside the gene matches. The germline gives CDR1 DFQATT, CDR2 SNEGSKA (reference sequence). This CDR3 spans 12 amino acids.